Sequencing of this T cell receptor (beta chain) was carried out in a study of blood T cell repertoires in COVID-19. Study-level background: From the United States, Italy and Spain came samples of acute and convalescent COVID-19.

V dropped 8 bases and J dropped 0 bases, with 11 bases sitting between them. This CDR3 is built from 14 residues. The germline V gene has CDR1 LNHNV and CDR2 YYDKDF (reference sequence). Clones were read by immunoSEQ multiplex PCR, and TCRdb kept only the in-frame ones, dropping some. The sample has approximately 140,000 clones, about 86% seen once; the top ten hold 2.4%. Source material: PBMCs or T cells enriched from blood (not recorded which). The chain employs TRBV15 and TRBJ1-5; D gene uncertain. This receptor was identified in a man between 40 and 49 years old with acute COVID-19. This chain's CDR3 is CATGRSISNQPQHF. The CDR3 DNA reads TGTGCCACCGGTCGCTCTATTAGCAATCAGCCCCAGCATTTT.